The clone carrying this T cell receptor (beta chain) was observed once. The V gene end was trimmed by 5 bases and the J gene end by 2 bases; junction bases not matched to a gene: 6. Germline values: CDR1 LNHDA, CDR2 SQIVND (reference sequence). There are 16 residues in the CDR3. The sample is drawn from a study of blood T cell repertoires in COVID-19. Profiling relied on immunoSEQ multiplex PCR, and the TCRdb table lists in-frame clones only, not all of them. The repertoire holds under 250,000 clones, 70% to 85% seen once, with 1.3% in the top ten. Sequenced: PBMCs or T cells enriched from blood (not recorded which). The TCR originated in a woman aged 40 to 55 with acute COVID-19. V is TRBV19 and J is TRBJ1-3; 10 bases agree with TRBD1. CDR3 sequence: CASSPPGTGAGNTIYF. CDR3 nucleotides: TGTGCCAGTAGTCCACCGGGGACAGGGGCTGGAAACACCATATATTTT.